What follows is one T cell receptor beta chain and its context. The data derive from a study of blood T cell repertoires in COVID-19. The overall study: Samples came from the United States, Italy and Spain, spanning acute and convalescent COVID-19. Nucleic acid was either cDNA or gDNA, and it came from T cells, B-cell-depleted T cells, or PBMCs.

CDR3 length: 17 amino acids. The germline CDR1 and CDR2 sequences are SGHVS and FNYEAQ. The V and J ends lost 4 bases and 0 bases, in that order; junction bases with no gene match: 11. Authors' data handling: Reference gene primer amplification gave estimated nucleated cell counts. The repertoire was sequenced with immunoSEQ multiplex PCR; TCRdb's copy has only in-frame clones and lacks some. From that table come the V and J calls and clone size; the DNA was used to work out D and trimming. The table shows roughly 56,000 clones, with approximately 84% occurring only once. This receptor was taken from a human donor in a cohort sampled during active COVID-19. The sequenced sample was peripheral blood. This rearrangement joins TRBV7-6 to TRBJ1-2; 7 positions agree with TRBD1. The CDR3 spells CASSSDRVSLSNYGYTF. The CDR3 bases are TGTGCCAGCAGCTCCGACAGGGTCTCCCTCTCTAACTATGGCTACACCTTC.